The 28 T cell receptor beta chains listed next were all sequenced from one sample in a study of molecular identifiers for immune sequencing clone quantification. TCRdb fed the PCR reads into MiXCR, producing one record per CDR3 protein. The sample has approximately 35,000 distinct CDR3 sequences; about a fifth are singletons. Sequencing input: naive CD8+ T cells from blood, with Jurkat cell RNA spiked in. Subset reported: FACS-sorted CD8+CD4-CCR7+CD45RA+ naive T cells. The origin of the receptors is a human donor in good health. Some libraries in this study had Jurkat cell RNA spiked in.

This clonotype was seen more than once but under ten times. The V call is TRBV3-1, the J call TRBJ2-1; a weak D match, TRBD2 (6 bases). V was trimmed by 1 base and J by 9 bases, leaving 22 bases between them. Germline V gene sequence: CDR1 LGHDT, CDR2 YNNKEL (reference sequence). This CDR3 spans 17 amino acids. CDR3 amino acids: CASSQVGGTPLYGEQFF. DNA for the CDR3: TGTGCCAGCAGCCAAGTTGGGGGGACCCCCTTATACGGTGAGCAGTTCTTC.

Turning to this clonotype: One end of the junction varies from germline; a read error may be responsible. This rearrangement joins TRBV23-1 to TRBJ2-7; possible D gene TRBD2, 6 bases. TRBV23-1 is annotated as an ORF whose role is uncertain. The CDR3 length is 17 residues. In nucleotides, the CDR3 is TGCGCCGGCAGTCAATCGGGTTGGGGGGTGAAATCCTACGAGCAGTACTTC. Its protein is CAGSQSGWGVKSYEQYF.

Concerning this clonotype: One junction end does not reproduce the germline sequence, and a read error may be involved. The genes are TRBV19 and TRBJ2-5; TRBD1 might be the D (6 bases). The V gene's germline CDR1 is LNHDA and CDR2 SQIVND (reference sequence). The CDR3 has 15 residues. In nucleotides, the CDR3 is TGTGCCAGTAGTATTCAGGGGCCCCTGCAAGAGACCCAGTGCTTC. It is translated as CASSIQGPLQETQCF.

The sample holds a few counts of this clonotype. One base away lies a much larger clone, so this may be a sequencing read error. This CDR3 is CASSPYRSSHEQYF. CDR3 sequence (DNA): TGTGCCAGCAGCCCATACAGGAGCTCCCACGAGCAGTACTTC. V usage is TRBV7-2 and J usage is TRBJ2-7; D possibly corresponds to TRBD1 (5 bases). Germline CDR1 is SGHTA and CDR2 is FQGNSA. The CDR3 contains 14 residues.

This clonotype was seen at least ten times. The CDR3 spells CAWSPRSQETQYF. Written as DNA, the CDR3 is TGTGCCTGGAGTCCACGGAGTCAAGAGACCCAGTACTTC. The chain recombines TRBV30 with TRBJ2-5; D gene ambiguous. The CDR3 is made up of 13 amino acids. The germline gives CDR1 GTSNPN, CDR2 SVGIG (reference sequence). Trimming cost V 2 bases and J 2 bases, with 9 bases left between them.

This clonotype was found many times. This chain connects TRBV4-3 to TRBJ2-3, with 11 bases lining up with TRBD2. This CDR3 is built from 16 residues. CDR1 is LGHNA, CDR2 YSLEER, per germline. J was trimmed by 1 base and V by 3 bases; bases with no gene match: 3. CDR3 residues: CASSQRLAGRTDTQYF. In DNA form, the CDR3 reads TGCGCCAGCAGCCAGCGACTAGCGGGGCGCACAGATACGCAGTATTTT.

Note on this clonotype: This may be a read error, as it is one base from a much larger clone. The chain couples TRBV7-9 to TRBJ2-5; 11 nucleotides align to TRBD2. The CDR3 totals 16 residues. Trimming at V came to 3 bases and at J to 6 bases, leaving 9 bases not matched to a gene. CDR1 and CDR2 (germline): SEHNR, FQNEAQ (reference sequence). The CDR3 nucleotides are TGTGCCAGCAGCTTTACAACTAGCGGGGGAATGAAGACCCAGTACTTC. It is translated as CASSFTTSGGMKTQYF.

This clonotype occurred many times. The gene calls are TRBV5-6 and TRBJ2-3; D is uncertain. Trimming took off 0 bases at V and 2 bases at J, with 16 bases between the two ends. Per the germline V gene, CDR1 is SGHDT and CDR2 is YYEEEE. The CDR3 covers 17 residues. CDR3 nucleotides: TGTGCCAGCAGCTTGGTTTCGGCAGGTCCCCTCACAGATACGCAGTATTTT. Translated: CASSLVSAGPLTDTQYF.

This sequence joins TRBV21-1 and TRBJ2-7; the table's D call, TRBD2, was not checked against the DNA. TRBV21-1 is given as a pseudogene. This CDR3 region has 14 residues. CDR3 region: CASIVLAGVDEQYF. The CDR3 bases are TGTGCCAGCATCGTACTAGCGGGAGTTGACGAGCAGTACTTC.

This clonotype has a count of ten or more. An end of the junction differs from the germline gene, which may be a read error. The chain couples TRBV5-3 to TRBJ2-5, with TRBD2 as a possible D gene (6 bases). TRBV5-3 is classed as an ORF, of uncertain function. The CDR3 loop spans 15 amino acids. CDR3 in DNA: TGTGCCAGCTCTCACCGGGACTGGGTCCAAGACACCCAGTACTTT. Its protein is CASSHRDWVQDTQYF.

This clonotype was recorded at least ten times. The chain recombines TRBV9 with TRBJ1-1; unclear D gene. Germline-derived CDR1 and CDR2 are SGDLS and YYNGEE. The CDR3 runs to 13 residues. V lost 0 bases to trimming and J lost 4 bases, with 7 bases between them. CDR3 nucleotides: TGTGCCAGCAGCGTAGCGGGGAGCACTGAAGCTTTCTTT. Its translation is CASSVAGSTEAFF.

Points on this clonotype: This may arise from a read error, as a much more abundant clone is one base away. Without the conserved terminal phenylalanine or tryptophan, this CDR3 likely stems from a read error. This chain links TRBV3-1 with TRBJ2-1; D gene ambiguous. Trimming took 1 base from V and 8 from J, leaving 12 bases between them. This CDR3 has 14 residues. Germline V lookup: CDR1 LGHDT, CDR2 YNNKEL (reference sequence). Written as DNA, the CDR3 is TGTGCCAGCAGCCAAGCTGGCAAACTCGATGAGCAGTTCCTC. This gives the protein CASSQAGKLDEQFL.

This clonotype has ten or more counts. V gene TRBV5-6 combines with J gene TRBJ1-5; D not resolved. CDR1 is SGHDT and CDR2 is YYEEEE in the germline V gene. The CDR3 is 14 amino acids. Trimming removed 4 bases at V and 5 bases at J, with 13 bases between. CDR3 in DNA: TGTGCCAGCAGCACCGTCGCCTATGATCAGCCCCAGCATTTT. Translated: CASSTVAYDQPQHF.

As concerns this clonotype: A read error is possible here, since a much larger clone lies one base away. This chain connects TRBV10-3 to TRBJ1-6; no firm D call. Germline values: CDR1 ENHRY, CDR2 SYGVKD. CDR3 length: 17 residues. Trimming took off 0 bases at V and 2 bases at J, with 11 bases between the two ends. CDR3 residues: CAISESGASPYNSPLHF. The CDR3 DNA reads TGTGCCATCAGTGAGTCCGGCGCTAGCCCCTATAATTCACCCCTCCACTTT.

Regarding this clonotype: With a much larger clone just one base away, this may be a read error. The chain combines TRBV28 with TRBJ2-6, with 8 bases aligning to TRBD1. The germline V gene has CDR1 MDHEN and CDR2 SYDVKM. The CDR3 contains 15 residues. This CDR3 is CAGSLTGAGANVLTF. The CDR3 nucleotides are TGTGCCGGCAGTCTGACAGGGGCTGGGGCCAACGTCCTGACTTTC. Full variable domain (missing parts from reference TRBV28 and TRBJ2-6): DVKVTQSSRYLVKRTGEKVFLECVQDMDHENMFWYRQDPGLGLRLIYFSYDVKMKEKGDIPEGYSVSREKKERFSLILESASTNQTSMYLCAGSLTGAGANVLTFGAGSRLTVL.

On this clonotype: One junction end disagrees with the germline gene, perhaps due to a read error. The chain combines TRBV7-9 with TRBJ1-2; the D gene is possibly TRBD1 (6 bases). There are 15 residues in the CDR3. Germline-derived CDR1 and CDR2 are SEHNR and FQNEAQ (reference sequence). CDR3 sequence reads: CASSPRTGLNYGCTF. CDR3 nucleotides: TGTGCCAGCAGCCCAAGAACAGGGCTTAACTATGGCTGCACCTTC.

This clonotype was seen once. The chain combines TRBV2 with TRBJ2-5, with D possibly TRBD1 on 6 matching bases. Per the germline V gene, CDR1 is SNHLY and CDR2 is FYNNEI. V was shortened by 3 bases and J by 5 bases, with 10 bases between the two germline ends. The CDR3 has 13 amino acids. CDR3 in DNA: TGTGCCAGCAGTGAGGGGGCGTGGGAGACCCAGTACTTC. Its translation: CASSEGAWETQYF.

This clonotype was counted only a few times. A read error may explain this, as a much larger clone is one base away. No conserved phenylalanine or tryptophan ends this CDR3, so it is likely a read error. V usage is TRBV20-1 and J usage is TRBJ2-1, with 7 nucleotides matching TRBD2. V shed 0 bases, J shed 7 bases, and the junction held 9 bases outside the gene matches. This CDR3 has 15 residues. Germline CDR1 and CDR2: DFQATT and SNEGSKA (reference sequence). CDR3 DNA: TGCAGTGCTAGAGATGGGGGGAGGGCCGGGAATGAGCAGTTCCTC. It codes for CSARDGGRAGNEQFL.

In this sample, this clonotype turned up many times. The rearrangement joins TRBV3-1 to TRBJ2-7; D gene unclear. Germline V gene lookup returns CDR1 LGHDT and CDR2 YNNKEL (reference sequence). The length of the CDR3 is 14 residues. V was pared by 0 bases and J by 6 bases, with 12 bases between. The CDR3 is CASSQESWLGEQYF. CDR3 DNA sequence: TGTGCCAGCAGCCAAGAGAGTTGGCTGGGCGAGCAGTACTTC.

As to this clonotype: Germline and junction disagree at one end, which may indicate a read error. V is TRBV9 and J is TRBJ2-7; D gene ambiguous. The CDR3 contains 14 residues. The germline gives CDR1 SGDLS, CDR2 YYNGEE. For the CDR3, the DNA is TGTGTCAGCAGCGTATCGCCGGGTTCCTACGAGCAGTACTTC. Amino acids: CVSSVSPGSYEQYF.

CDR3 DNA sequence: TGTGCCAGCAGACTCCGGGACTTCTATGGCTACACCTTC. The encoded protein is CASRLRDFYGYTF. The chain couples TRBV5-3 to TRBJ1-2, with D tentatively TRBD1 (5 bases). Being an ORF, TRBV5-3 has a function that is uncertain. CDR3 length: 13 residues. The ends were cut back, 8 bases at V and 4 bases at J, with 15 bases in the middle.

This clonotype has more than one count but fewer than ten. The rearrangement uses TRBV9 and TRBJ2-3, with 12 bases lining up with TRBD2. Per germline, CDR1 SGDLS and CDR2 YYNGEE. CDR3 length: 17 residues. Germline trimming cut 0 bases from V and 1 base from J; bases unmatched to any gene: 3. CDR3 bases: TGTGCCAGCAGCGTAGTTGGGACTAGCGGGCGCACAGATACGCAGTATTTT. This gives the protein CASSVVGTSGRTDTQYF.

This clonotype is medium-sized in the sample. Written as DNA, the CDR3 is TGTGCCACCAGTGATGGACTAGCGGGAGGCTTCACCGGGGAGCTGTTTTTT. As protein: CATSDGLAGGFTGELFF. The rearrangement joins TRBV24-1 to TRBJ2-2, with TRBD2 matching 14 bases. With 3 bases clipped from V and 4 bases from J, the junction kept 3 bases outside the gene matches. Germline V lookup: CDR1 KGHDR, CDR2 SFDVKD. The CDR3 contains 17 residues.

This clonotype was observed many times. J is TRBJ2-3 and V is TRBV4-1; D ambiguous. The CDR3 contains 14 residues. V lost 1 base and J lost 2, with 7 bases in between. From germline, CDR1 is MGHRA and CDR2 YSYEKL. The CDR3 nucleotides read TGCGCCAGCAGCCAAGTGGGGAACACAGATACGCAGTATTTT. As protein: CASSQVGNTDTQYF.

This clonotype was recorded at least ten times. This chain uses TRBV7-2 with TRBJ1-1; no clear D. CDR1 is SGHTA, CDR2 FQGNSA, per germline. The V end lost 6 bases, the J end lost 4 bases, and 12 bases lay between the germline ends. CDR3 length: 13 amino acids. CDR3 region: CASSGGEVTEAFF. For the CDR3, the DNA is TGTGCCAGCAGTGGTGGGGAGGTCACTGAAGCTTTCTTT.

Many counts were recorded for this clonotype. This chain joins TRBV27 and TRBJ2-5, with D perhaps assigned TRBD1 or TRBD2 (5 bases each). CDR3 length equals 14 residues. The V and J ends lost 4 bases and 1 base respectively, with 10 bases between them. Per germline, CDR1 MNHEY and CDR2 SMNVEV (reference sequence). CDR3 in DNA: TGTGCCAGCAGTTCGCCGGGACCCCAAGAGACCCAGTACTTC. Translating gives CASSSPGPQETQYF.

This sequence joins TRBV7-9 and TRBJ2-3; 9 bases agree with TRBD1. V was pared by 1 base and J by 2 bases, with 10 bases of the junction left unmatched. Germline V CDR1 and CDR2: SEHNR, FQNEAQ (reference sequence). The length of the CDR3 is 18 residues. The CDR3 DNA reads as TGTGCCAGCAGCTTAGACTGGACAGGGGCCATAGTCACAGATACGCAGTATTTT. Translated: CASSLDWTGAIVTDTQYF.

In this sample, this clonotype turned up many times. The rearrangement joins TRBV27 to TRBJ2-4; 8 bases are shared with TRBD2. Per the germline V gene, CDR1 is MNHEY and CDR2 is SMNVEV (reference sequence). Trimming removed 4 bases from V and 6 bases from J; junction bases left unmatched: 8. The CDR3 covers 15 residues. Here the CDR3 DNA reads TGTGCCAGCAGTTGGAGGGGTGCGGGGGGAAACATTCAGTACTTC. The encoded protein is CASSWRGAGGNIQYF.